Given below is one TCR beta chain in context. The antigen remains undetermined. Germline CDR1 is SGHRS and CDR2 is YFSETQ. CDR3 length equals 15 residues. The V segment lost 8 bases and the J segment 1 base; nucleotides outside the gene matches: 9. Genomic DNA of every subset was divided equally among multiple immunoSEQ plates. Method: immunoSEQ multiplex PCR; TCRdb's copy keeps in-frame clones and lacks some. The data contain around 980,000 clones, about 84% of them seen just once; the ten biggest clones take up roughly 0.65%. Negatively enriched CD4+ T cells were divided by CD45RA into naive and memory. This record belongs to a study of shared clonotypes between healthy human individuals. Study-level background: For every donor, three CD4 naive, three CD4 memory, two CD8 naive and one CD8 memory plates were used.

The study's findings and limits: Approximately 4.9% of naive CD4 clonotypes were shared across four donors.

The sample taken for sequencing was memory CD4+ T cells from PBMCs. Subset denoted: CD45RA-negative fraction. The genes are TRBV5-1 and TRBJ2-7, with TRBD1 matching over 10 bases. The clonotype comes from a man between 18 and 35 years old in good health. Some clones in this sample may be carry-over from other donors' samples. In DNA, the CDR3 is TGCGCCAGTAAACCCGGGACAGGGGAATCCTACGAGCAGTACTTC. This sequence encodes CASKPGTGESYEQYF.